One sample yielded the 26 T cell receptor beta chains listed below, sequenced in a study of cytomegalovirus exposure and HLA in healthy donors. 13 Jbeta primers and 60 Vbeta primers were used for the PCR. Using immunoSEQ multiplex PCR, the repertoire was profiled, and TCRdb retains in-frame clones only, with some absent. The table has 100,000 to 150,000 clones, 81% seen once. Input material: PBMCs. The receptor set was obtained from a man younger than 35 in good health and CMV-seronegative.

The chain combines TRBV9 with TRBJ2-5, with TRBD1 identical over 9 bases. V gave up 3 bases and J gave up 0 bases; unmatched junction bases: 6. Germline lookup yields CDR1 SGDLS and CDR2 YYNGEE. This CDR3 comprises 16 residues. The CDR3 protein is CASSAGQGLYQETQYF. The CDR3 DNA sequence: TGTGCCAGCAGCGCCGGACAGGGGCTCTACCAAGAGACCCAGTACTTC.

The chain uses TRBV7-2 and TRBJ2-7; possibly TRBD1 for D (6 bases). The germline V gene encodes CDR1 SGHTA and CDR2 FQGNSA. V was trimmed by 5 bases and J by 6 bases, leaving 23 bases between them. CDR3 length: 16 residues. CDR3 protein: CASSRPDSYRAGEQYF. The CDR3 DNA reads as TGTGCCAGCAGCCGCCCCGATTCATACAGGGCAGGCGAGCAGTACTTC. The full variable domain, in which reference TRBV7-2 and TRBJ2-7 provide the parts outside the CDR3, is GAGVSQSPSNKVTEKGKDVELRCDPISGHTALYWYRQSLGQGLEFLIYFQGNSAPDKSGLPSDRFSAERTGGSVSTLTIQRTQQEDSAVYLCASSRPDSYRAGEQYFGPGTRLTVT.

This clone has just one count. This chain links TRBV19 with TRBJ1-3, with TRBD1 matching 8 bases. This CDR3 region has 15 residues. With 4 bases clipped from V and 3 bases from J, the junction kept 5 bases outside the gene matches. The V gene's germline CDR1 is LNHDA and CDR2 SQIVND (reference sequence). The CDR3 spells CASSTWTGNGNTIYF. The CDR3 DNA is TGTGCCAGTAGTACCTGGACAGGGAATGGAAACACCATATATTTT.

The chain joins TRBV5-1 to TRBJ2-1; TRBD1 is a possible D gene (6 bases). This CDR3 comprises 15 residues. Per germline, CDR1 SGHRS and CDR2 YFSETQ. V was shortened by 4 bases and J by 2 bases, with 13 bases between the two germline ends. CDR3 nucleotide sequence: TGCGCCAGCAGCCCTTACAGGGTAGCCTACAATGAGCAGTTCTTC. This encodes CASSPYRVAYNEQFF.

For the CDR3, the DNA is TGTGCCAGCAGTTCTACAGGGGCCACCGGGGAGCTGTTTTTT. Amino acid sequence: CASSSTGATGELFF. The gene calls are TRBV27 and TRBJ2-2, with 7 nucleotides matching TRBD1. Germline-derived CDR1 and CDR2 are MNHEY and SMNVEV (reference sequence). Trimming took 4 bases from V and 4 from J; bases not matched to a gene: 3. The CDR3 has 14 residues.

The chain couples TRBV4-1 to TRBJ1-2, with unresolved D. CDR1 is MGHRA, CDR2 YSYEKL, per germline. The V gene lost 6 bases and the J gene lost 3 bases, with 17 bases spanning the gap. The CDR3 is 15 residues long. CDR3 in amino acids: CASRAVFGSDYGYTF. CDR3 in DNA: TGCGCCAGCAGAGCCGTGTTCGGAAGCGACTATGGCTACACCTTC.

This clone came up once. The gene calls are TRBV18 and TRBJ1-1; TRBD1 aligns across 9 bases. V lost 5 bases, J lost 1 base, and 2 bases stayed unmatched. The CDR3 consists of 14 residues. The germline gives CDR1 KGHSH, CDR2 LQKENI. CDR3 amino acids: CASSGDRENTEAFF. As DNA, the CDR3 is TGTGCCAGCTCAGGGGACAGGGAGAACACTGAAGCTTTCTTT.

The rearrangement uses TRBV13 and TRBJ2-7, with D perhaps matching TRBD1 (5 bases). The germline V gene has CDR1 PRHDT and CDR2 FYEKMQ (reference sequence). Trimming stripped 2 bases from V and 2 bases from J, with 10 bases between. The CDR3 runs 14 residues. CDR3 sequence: CASSLTGLPYEQYF. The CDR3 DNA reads TGTGCCAGCAGCTTAACAGGCCTCCCCTACGAGCAGTACTTC.

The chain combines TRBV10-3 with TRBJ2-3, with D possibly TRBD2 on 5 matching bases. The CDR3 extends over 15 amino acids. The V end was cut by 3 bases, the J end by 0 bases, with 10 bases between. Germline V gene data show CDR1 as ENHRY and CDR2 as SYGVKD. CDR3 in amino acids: CAISDSGLSTDTQYF. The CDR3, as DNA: TGTGCCATCAGTGACTCAGGACTTAGCACAGATACGCAGTATTTT.

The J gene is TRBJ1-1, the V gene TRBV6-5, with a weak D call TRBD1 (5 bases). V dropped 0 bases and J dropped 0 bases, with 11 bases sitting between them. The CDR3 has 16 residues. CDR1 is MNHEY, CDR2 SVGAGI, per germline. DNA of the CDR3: TGTGCCAGCAGTTACTCCCAGGGTGCCATGAACACTGAAGCTTTCTTT. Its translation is CASSYSQGAMNTEAFF.

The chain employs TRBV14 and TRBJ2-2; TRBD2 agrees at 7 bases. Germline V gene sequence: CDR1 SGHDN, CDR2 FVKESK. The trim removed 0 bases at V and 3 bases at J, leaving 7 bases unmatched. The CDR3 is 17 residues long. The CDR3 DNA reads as TGTGCCAGCAGCCAAGATGTGGTAGCGGGCCACACCGGGGAGCTGTTTTTT. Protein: CASSQDVVAGHTGELFF.

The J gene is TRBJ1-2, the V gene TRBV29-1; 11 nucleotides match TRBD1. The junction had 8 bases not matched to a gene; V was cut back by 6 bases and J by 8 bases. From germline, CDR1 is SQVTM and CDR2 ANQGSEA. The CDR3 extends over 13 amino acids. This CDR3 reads CSVTGQGAEGYTF. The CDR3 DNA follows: TGCAGCGTCACAGGACAGGGGGCGGAAGGCTACACCTTC.

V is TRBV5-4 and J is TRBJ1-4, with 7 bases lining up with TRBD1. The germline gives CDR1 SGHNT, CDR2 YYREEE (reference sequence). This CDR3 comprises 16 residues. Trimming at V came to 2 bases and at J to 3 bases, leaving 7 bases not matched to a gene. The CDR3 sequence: CASSFKPGQPNEKLFF. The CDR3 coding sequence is TGTGCCAGCAGCTTCAAGCCGGGACAGCCTAATGAAAAACTGTTTTTT.

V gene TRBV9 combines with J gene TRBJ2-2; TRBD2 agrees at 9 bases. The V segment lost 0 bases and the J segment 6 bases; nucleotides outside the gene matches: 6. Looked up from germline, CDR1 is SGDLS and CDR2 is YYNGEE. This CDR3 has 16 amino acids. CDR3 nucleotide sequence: TGTGCCAGCAGCGTAGCTCCAGCGGGGGGATCCGGGGAGCTGTTTTTT. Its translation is CASSVAPAGGSGELFF.

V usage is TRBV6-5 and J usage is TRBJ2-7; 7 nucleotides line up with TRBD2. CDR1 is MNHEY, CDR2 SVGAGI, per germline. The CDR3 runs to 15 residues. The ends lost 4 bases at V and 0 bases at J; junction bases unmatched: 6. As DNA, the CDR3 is TGTGCCAGCAGTTTAAGCGGGACCCTCTCCTACGAGCAGTACTTC. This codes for CASSLSGTLSYEQYF.

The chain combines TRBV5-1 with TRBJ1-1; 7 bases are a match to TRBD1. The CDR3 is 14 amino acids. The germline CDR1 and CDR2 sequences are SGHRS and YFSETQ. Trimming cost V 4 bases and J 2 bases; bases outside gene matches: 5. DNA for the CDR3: TGCGCCAGCAGCCAAGGACAGGTCAACACTGAAGCTTTCTTT. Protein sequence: CASSQGQVNTEAFF. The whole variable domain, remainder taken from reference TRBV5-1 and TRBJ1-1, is KAGVTQTPRYLIKTRGQQVTLSCSPISGHRSVSWYQQTPGQGLQFLFEYFSETQRNKGNFPGRFSGRQFSNSRSEMNVSTLELGDSALYLCASSQGQVNTEAFFGQGTRLTVV.

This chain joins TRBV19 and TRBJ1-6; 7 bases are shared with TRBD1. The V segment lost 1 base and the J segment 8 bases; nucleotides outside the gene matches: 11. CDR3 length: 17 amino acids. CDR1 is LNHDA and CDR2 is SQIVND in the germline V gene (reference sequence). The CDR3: CASSIASGGTVDSPLHF. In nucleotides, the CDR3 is TGTGCCAGTAGTATAGCCTCCGGCGGGACAGTTGATTCACCCCTCCACTTT.

CDR3 sequence reads: CASSIRTSSGNTIYF. In DNA form, the CDR3 reads TGTGCCAGTAGTATAAGGACAAGCTCTGGAAACACCATATATTTT. The V and J genes are TRBV19 and TRBJ1-3; possible D gene TRBD1, 5 bases. CDR3 size: 15 residues. CDR1 and CDR2 from the germline V gene are LNHDA and SQIVND (reference sequence). Trimming pared 2 bases from V and 0 bases from J, leaving 8 bases between.

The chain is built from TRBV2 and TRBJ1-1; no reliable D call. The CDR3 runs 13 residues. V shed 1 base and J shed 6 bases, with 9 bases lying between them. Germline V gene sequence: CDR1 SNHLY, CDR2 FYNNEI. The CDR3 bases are TGTGCCAGCAGTGAAGTGGGAGACCCTGAAGCTTTCTTT. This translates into CASSEVGDPEAFF. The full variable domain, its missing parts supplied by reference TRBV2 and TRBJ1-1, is EPEVTQTPSHQVTQMGQEVILRCVPISNHLYFYWYRQILGQKVEFLVSFYNNEISEKSEIFDDQFSVERPDGSNFTLKIRSTKLEDSAMYFCASSEVGDPEAFFGQGTRLTVV.

The CDR3 loop reads CASSAGRGILNTEAFF. Here the CDR3 DNA reads TGTGCCAGCAGTGCTGGCAGGGGGATTCTGAACACTGAAGCTTTCTTT. The V and J genes are TRBV6-1 and TRBJ1-1, with TRBD1 identical over 7 bases. CDR1 is MNHNS and CDR2 is SASEGT in the germline V gene. CDR3 size: 16 residues. The V segment lost 4 bases and the J segment 0 bases; nucleotides outside the gene matches: 8.

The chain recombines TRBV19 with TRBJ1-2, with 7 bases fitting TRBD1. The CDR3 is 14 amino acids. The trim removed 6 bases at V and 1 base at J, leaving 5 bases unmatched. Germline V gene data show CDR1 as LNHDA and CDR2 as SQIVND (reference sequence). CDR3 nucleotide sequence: TGTGCCAGTAGCCCGGGACAGAATAACTATGGCTACACCTTC. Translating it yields CASSPGQNNYGYTF. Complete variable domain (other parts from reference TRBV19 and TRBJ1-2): DGGITQSPKYLFRKEGQNVTLSCEQNLNHDAMYWYRQDPGQGLRLIYYSQIVNDFQKGDIAEGYSVSREKKESFPLTVTSAQKNPTAFYLCASSPGQNNYGYTFGSGTRLTVV.

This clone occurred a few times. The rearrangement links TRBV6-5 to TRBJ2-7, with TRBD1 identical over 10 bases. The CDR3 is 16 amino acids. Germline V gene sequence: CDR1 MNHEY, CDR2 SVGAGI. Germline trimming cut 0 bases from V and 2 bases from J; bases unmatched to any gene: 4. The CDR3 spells CASSYSIGTGAYEQYF. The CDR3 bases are TGTGCCAGCAGTTACTCGATTGGGACAGGGGCCTACGAGCAGTACTTC.

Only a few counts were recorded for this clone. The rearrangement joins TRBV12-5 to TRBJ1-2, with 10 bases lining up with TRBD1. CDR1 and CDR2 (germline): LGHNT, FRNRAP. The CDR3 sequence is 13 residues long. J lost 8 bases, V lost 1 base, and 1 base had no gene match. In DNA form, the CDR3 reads TGTGCTAGTGGTTTGGCGGGACAGGGGGGCTACACCTTC. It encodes CASGLAGQGGYTF.

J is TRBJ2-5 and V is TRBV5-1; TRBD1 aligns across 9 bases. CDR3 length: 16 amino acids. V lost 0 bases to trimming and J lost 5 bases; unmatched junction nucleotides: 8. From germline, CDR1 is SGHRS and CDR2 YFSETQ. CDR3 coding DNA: TGCGCCAGCAGCTTGGGTGGGACAGGGTCCCCGGAGACCCAGTACTTC. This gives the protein CASSLGGTGSPETQYF.

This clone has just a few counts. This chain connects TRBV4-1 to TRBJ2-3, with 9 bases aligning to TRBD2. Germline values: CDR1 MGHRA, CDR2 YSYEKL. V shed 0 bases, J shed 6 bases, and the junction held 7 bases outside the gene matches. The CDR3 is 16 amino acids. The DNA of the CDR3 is TGCGCCAGCAGCCAAGAGACCCTAGCGGGGTGGGATACGCAGTATTTT. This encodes CASSQETLAGWDTQYF.

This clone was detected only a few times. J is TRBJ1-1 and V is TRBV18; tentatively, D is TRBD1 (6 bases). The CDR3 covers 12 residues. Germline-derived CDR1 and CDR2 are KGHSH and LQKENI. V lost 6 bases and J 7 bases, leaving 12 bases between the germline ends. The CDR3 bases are TGTGCCAGCTCCCCGGACAGAGTTGAAGCTTTCTTT. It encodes CASSPDRVEAFF.